This T cell receptor beta chain was documented in a study of T cell changes during pregnancy in multiple sclerosis. Clones were sequenced by immunoSEQ multiplex PCR, and TCRdb holds only the in-frame ones, with some missing. The table lists around 24,000 clones, around 87% of them singletons. There are 15 residues in the CDR3. J gave up 4 bases and V 2 bases, and 4 bases lay outside the gene matches. Germline CDR1 reads ENHRY; CDR2 reads SYGVKD. The sequence derives from a female donor in good health, enrolled as a control in a pregnancy study. The sample consisted of CD4+ T cells from peripheral blood mononuclear cells, taken in the second trimester of pregnancy. The chain combines TRBV10-3 with TRBJ1-4; the match to TRBD1 covers 7 bases. The CDR3 coding sequence is TGTGCCATCAGTGAGATGGGGACAGTTAATGAAAAACTGTTTTTT. It encodes CAISEMGTVNEKLFF.